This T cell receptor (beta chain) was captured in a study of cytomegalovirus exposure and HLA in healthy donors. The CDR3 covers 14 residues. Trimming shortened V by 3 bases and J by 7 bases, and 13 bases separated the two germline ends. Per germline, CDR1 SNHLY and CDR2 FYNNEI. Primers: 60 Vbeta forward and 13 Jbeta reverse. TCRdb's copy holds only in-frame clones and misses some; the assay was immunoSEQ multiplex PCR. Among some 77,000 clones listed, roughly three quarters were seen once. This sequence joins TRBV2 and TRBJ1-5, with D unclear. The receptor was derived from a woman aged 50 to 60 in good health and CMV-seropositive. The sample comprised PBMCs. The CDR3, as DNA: TGTGCCAGCAGTGATAGCCAACTCCACCAGCCCCAGCATTTT. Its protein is CASSDSQLHQPQHF.